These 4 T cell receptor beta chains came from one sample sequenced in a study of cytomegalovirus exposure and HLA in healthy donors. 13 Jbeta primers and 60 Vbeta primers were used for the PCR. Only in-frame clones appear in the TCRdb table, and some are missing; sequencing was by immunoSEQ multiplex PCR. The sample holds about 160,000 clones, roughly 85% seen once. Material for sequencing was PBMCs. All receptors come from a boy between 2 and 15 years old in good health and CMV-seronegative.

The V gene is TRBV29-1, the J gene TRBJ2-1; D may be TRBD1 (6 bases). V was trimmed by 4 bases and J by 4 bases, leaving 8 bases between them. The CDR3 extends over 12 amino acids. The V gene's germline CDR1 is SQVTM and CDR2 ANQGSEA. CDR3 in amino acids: CSVGGQYNEQFF. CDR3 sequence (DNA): TGCAGCGTTGGGGGGCAGTACAATGAGCAGTTCTTC.

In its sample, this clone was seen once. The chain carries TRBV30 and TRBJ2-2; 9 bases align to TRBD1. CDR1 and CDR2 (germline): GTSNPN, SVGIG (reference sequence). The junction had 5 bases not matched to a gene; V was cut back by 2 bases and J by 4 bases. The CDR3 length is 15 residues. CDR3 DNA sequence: TGTGCCTGGAGTAAAACAGGGGGCCTCACCGGGGAGCTGTTTTTT. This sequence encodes CAWSKTGGLTGELFF.

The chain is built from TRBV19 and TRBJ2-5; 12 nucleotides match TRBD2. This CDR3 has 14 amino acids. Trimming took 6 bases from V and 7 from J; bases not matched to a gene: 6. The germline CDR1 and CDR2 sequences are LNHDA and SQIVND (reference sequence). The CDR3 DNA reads TGTGCCAGTAGGTCTAGCGGGAGGGTGGTGACCCAGTACTTC. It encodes CASRSSGRVVTQYF.

The CDR3, as DNA: TGCGCCAGCACGACAGGTCATTCGGATACGCAGTATTTT. This sequence encodes CASTTGHSDTQYF. The chain recombines TRBV5-1 with TRBJ2-3, with a tentative D call TRBD1 (6 bases). Germline V gene sequence: CDR1 SGHRS, CDR2 YFSETQ. V shed 6 bases and J shed 6 bases, with 14 bases lying between them. The CDR3 is made up of 13 amino acids. The variable domain in full, completed from reference TRBV5-1 and TRBJ2-3, reads KAGVTQTPRYLIKTRGQQVTLSCSPISGHRSVSWYQQTPGQGLQFLFEYFSETQRNKGNFPGRFSGRQFSNSRSEMNVSTLELGDSALYLCASTTGHSDTQYFGPGTRLTVL.